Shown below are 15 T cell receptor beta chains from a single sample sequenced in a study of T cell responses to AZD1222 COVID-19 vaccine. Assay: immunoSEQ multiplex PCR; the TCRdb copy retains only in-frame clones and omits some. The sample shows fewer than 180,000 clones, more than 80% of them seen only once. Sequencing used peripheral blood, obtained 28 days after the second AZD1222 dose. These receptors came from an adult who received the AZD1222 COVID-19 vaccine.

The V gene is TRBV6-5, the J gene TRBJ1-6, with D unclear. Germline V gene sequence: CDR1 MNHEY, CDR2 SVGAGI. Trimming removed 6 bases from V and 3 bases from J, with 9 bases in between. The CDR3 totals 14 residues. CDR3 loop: CASSQDGYNSPLHF. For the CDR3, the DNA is TGTGCCAGCAGCCAGGACGGCTATAATTCACCCCTCCACTTT.

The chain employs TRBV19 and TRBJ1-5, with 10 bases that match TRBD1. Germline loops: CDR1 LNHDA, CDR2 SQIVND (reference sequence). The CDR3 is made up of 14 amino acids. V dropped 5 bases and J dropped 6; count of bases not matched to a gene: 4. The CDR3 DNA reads TGTGCCAGTAGTGAGACAGGGGGCGGTCAGCCCCAGCATTTT. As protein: CASSETGGGQPQHF.

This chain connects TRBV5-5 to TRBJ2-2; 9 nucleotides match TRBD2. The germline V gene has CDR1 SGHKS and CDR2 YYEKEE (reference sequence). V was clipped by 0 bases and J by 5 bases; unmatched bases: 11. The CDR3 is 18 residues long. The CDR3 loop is CASSLAGAGGPRTGELFF. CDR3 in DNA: TGTGCCAGCAGCTTGGCTGGCGCGGGAGGGCCTAGGACCGGGGAGCTGTTTTTT.

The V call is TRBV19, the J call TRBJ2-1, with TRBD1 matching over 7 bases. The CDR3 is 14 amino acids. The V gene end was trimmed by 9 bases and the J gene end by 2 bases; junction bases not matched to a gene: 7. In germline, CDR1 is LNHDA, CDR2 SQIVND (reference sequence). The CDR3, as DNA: TGTGCCAGCCAACACAGGGGACCCTACAATGAGCAGTTCTTC. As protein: CASQHRGPYNEQFF.

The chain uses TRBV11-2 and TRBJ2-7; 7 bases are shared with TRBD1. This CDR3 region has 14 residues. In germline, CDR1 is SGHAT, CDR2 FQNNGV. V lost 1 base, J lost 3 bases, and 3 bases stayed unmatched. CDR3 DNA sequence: TGTGCCAGCAGCTTAGGGGACAGTAACTACGAGCAGTACTTC. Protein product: CASSLGDSNYEQYF.

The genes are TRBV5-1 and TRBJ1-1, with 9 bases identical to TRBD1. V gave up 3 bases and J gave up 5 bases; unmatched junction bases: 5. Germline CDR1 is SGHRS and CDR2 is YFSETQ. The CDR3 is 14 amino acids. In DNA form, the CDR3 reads TGCGCCAGCAGCTCAGGGACAGGGTGGACTGAAGCTTTCTTT. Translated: CASSSGTGWTEAFF.

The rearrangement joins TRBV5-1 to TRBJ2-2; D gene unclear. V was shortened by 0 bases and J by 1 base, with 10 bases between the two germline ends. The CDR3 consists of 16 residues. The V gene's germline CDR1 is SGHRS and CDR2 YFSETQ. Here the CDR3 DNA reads TGCGCCAGCAGCTTGGAACAAAACGAGAACACCGGGGAGCTGTTTTTT. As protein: CASSLEQNENTGELFF. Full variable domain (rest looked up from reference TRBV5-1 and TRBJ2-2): KAGVTQTPRYLIKTRGQQVTLSCSPISGHRSVSWYQQTPGQGLQFLFEYFSETQRNKGNFPGRFSGRQFSNSRSEMNVSTLELGDSALYLCASSLEQNENTGELFFGEGSRLTVL.

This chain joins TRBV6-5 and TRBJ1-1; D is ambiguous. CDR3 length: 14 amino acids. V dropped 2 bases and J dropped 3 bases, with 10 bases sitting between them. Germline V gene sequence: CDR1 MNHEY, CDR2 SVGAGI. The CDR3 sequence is CASSYPGLHTEAFF. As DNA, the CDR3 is TGTGCCAGCAGTTACCCCGGACTGCACACTGAAGCTTTCTTT.

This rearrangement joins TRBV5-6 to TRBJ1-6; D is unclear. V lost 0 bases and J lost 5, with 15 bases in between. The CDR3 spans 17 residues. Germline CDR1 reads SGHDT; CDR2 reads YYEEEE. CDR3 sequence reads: CASSLADWSLDNSPLHF. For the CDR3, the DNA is TGTGCCAGCAGCTTGGCTGACTGGTCCCTGGATAATTCACCCCTCCACTTT.

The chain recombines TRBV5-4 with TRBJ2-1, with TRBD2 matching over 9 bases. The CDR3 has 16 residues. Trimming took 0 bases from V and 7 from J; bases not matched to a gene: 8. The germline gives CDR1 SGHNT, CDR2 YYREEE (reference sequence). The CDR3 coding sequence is TGTGCCAGCAGCTTGGGGTCGCGAAGCGGGAGGAATGAGCAGTTCTTC. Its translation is CASSLGSRSGRNEQFF.

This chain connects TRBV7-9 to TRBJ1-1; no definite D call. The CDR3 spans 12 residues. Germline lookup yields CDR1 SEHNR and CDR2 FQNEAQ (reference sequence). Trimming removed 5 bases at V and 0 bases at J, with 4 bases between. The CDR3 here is CASSTMNTEAFF. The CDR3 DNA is TGTGCCAGCAGCACGATGAACACTGAAGCTTTCTTT.

The CDR3 sequence: CASSGTEGSYNEQFF. DNA of the CDR3: TGTGCCAGCAGTGGGACAGAGGGATCCTACAATGAGCAGTTCTTC. This rearrangement joins TRBV28 to TRBJ2-1, with 7 bases aligning to TRBD1. The CDR3 contains 15 residues. V was pared by 5 bases and J by 1 base, with 5 bases of the junction left unmatched. CDR1 and CDR2 from the germline V gene are MDHEN and SYDVKM.

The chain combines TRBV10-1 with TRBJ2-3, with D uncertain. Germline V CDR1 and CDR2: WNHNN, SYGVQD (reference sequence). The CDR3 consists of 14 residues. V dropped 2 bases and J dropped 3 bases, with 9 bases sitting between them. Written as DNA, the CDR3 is TGCGCCAGCAGTGAGACCCTACAGACAGATACGCAGTATTTT. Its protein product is CASSETLQTDTQYF.

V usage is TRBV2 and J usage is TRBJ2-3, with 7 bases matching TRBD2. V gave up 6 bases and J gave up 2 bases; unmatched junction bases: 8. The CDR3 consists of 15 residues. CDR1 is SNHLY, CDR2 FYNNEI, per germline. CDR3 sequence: CASSETTSATDTQYF. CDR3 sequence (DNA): TGTGCCAGCAGCGAAACAACTAGCGCCACAGATACGCAGTATTTT.

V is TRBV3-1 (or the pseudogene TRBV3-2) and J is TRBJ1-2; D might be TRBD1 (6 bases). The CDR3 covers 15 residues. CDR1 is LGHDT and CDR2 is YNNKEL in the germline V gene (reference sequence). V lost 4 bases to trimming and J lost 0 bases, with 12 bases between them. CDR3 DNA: TGTGCCAGCAGCCCCTCGACAGGAGCTAACTATGGCTACACCTTC. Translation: CASSPSTGANYGYTF.